This T cell receptor (beta chain) appears in the sequencing data of a study of response to subunit inactivated influenza vaccine (dated by TCRdb to the late 2010s). A note on the overall study: The study used deep quantitative T cell receptor repertoire profiling to track responses to a trivalent subunit inactivated influenza vaccine.

Findings and caveats that apply to the study as a whole: The authors proposed that each seasonal influenza vaccination may bring in only a limited number of new T cells.

For this clonotype: This receptor's antigen is unknown. No much larger clone is present one base from it, and per-base qualities are unavailable.

The CDR3 holds 13 amino acids from the cysteine to the phenylalanine. The CDR3 DNA has 39 bases and is translated from base 1. The germline V gene encodes CDR1 SGHTA and CDR2 FQGNSA. V is reduced by 2 bases and J by 7 bases, leaving a spacing of 9 bases between them. The library was obtained by RT-PCR. Instrument used: Illumina HiSeq 2500. Clones were called with MiXCR by TCRdb after fastp trimmed the public reads at Q25, and only in-frame beta chains were retained. One record per CDR3 amino acid sequence lists the most common genes and DNA. The sample contains just over 300,000 distinct CDR3 sequences, roughly 20% of them found a single time. The ten largest clones add up to about a tenth of the sample.

The source is a man between 50 and 70 years old who received an inactivated influenza vaccine. Donor details come from another sample of the same person, matched by shared clones. The source material was PBMCs from blood, sampled approximately 22 months after vaccination. The V and J segments used are TRBV7-2 and TRBJ1-3, with the D gene not clear enough to name. The sequenced DNA is TGTGCCAGCAGCTTAAGCCAGAGTAACACCATATATTTT. Translated, it gives CASSLSQSNTIYF.